A selection of T cell receptor beta chains follows, all from one sample in a study of blood T cell repertoires in COVID-19. Repertoires were generated with immunoSEQ multiplex PCR, while TCRdb's copy carries only in-frame clones and drops some. There are about 200,000 clones in the sample; 70% to 90% occur only once, and 11% lies in the top ten. Material: peripheral blood. The receptors come from a human donor with active or convalescent COVID-19. The donor label of this sample is uncertain. Each CDR3 is given with its conserved first and last residue.

V	J	CDR3
TRBV19	TRBJ1-6	CASSIRDSPNSPLHF
TRBV6-1	TRBJ2-7	CASSEWGQGANEQYF
TRBV7-2	TRBJ1-6	CASSPPGQGVNNSPLHF
TRBV2	TRBJ1-1	CARGEGGHEAFF
TRBV5-1	TRBJ2-1	CASSPPLLAGDNEQFF
TRBV2	TRBJ1-5	CASSARTGPQHF
TRBV2	TRBJ1-2	CATSVENYGYTF
TRBV6-1	TRBJ2-3	CASSEMQTSGRHTDTQYF
TRBV28	TRBJ2-3	CASSTRGTQYF
TRBV28	TRBJ1-2	CASSLGTGRYGYTF
TRBV2	TRBJ2-7	CASRVAGGPREQYF
TRBV11-2	TRBJ2-7	CASSNYLTTGYEQYF
TRBV6-4	TRBJ2-1	CASRAGTGPENEQFF
TRBV12-5	TRBJ1-1	CASGLWGEERNTEAFF
TRBV9	TRBJ2-7	CASSVESGGAPIYEQYF
TRBV4-3	TRBJ2-3	CASSQVSSSDTQYF
TRBV19	TRBJ1-5	CASSLGRGALRSNQPQHF
TRBV29-1	TRBJ1-2	CSVDRTAGYTF
TRBV30	TRBJ1-3	CAWSNTGNTIYF
TRBV5-1	TRBJ2-7	CASSLGGTGRYEQYF
TRBV19	TRBJ1-1	CASSNGGVNTEAFF
TRBV5-5	TRBJ2-1	CASSRGQGRNEQFF
TRBV10-3	TRBJ2-7	CAIMSAGVGYEQYF
TRBV15	TRBJ1-5	CATSRDETGGGNQPQHF
TRBV12-3/TRBV12-4	TRBJ1-2	CASSSRDGYTF
TRBV6-6	TRBJ1-2	CASSTVYRGPLGGYTF
TRBV6-5	TRBJ2-5	CASSRTSGGQETQYF
TRBV6-5	TRBJ1-4	CASSYETGISVKKLFF
TRBV19	TRBJ2-2	CASVFLGGNTGELFF
TRBV3-1/TRBV3-2	TRBJ2-7	CASSPGTVSYEQYF
TRBV7-9	TRBJ1-2	CARTGHYHGGNYGYTF
TRBV14	TRBJ1-2	CASSQAGTGVYGYTF
TRBV2	TRBJ2-3	CASSQNTDTQYF
TRBV12-5	TRBJ2-2	CASGSGLAGTGGRELFF
TRBV3-1/TRBV3-2	TRBJ1-1	CASSQSQGGGYTEAFF
TRBV27	TRBJ2-1	CASSRQGASLYNEQFF
TRBV7-2	TRBJ2-5	CASSLVGLAAQETQYF
TRBV6-4	TRBJ1-1	CASSAQGANTEAFF
TRBV5-6	TRBJ2-1	CASSLMSSGRGEQFF
TRBV5-1	TRBJ2-1	CASSLRGTDRSSYNEQFF
TRBV7-3	TRBJ2-6	CASSQQSSGANVLTF
TRBV27	TRBJ2-2	CASSRQGYTGELFF
TRBV5-1	TRBJ2-1	CASSSAAGEGDEQFF
TRBV5-4	TRBJ2-1	CASTTRGAYNEQFF
TRBV2	TRBJ2-1	CASSEAEDGRGKQFF
TRBV4-1	TRBJ1-5	CASSQNVARGQPQHF
TRBV27	TRBJ2-7	CASTPLGLAGGSSYEQYF
TRBV30	TRBJ1-1	CAWSVGSGMNTEAFF